This T cell receptor (beta chain) was profiled in a study of blood T cells in healthy people across ages. Study-level results: With donor CMV status unknown, expanded clonotype changes were possibly confounded.

There are 12 residues in the CDR3. Deletions cut 3 bases from V and 6 bases from J, with 8 bases between. Germline CDR1 and CDR2: LGHNA and YNFKEQ. Through a sample-barcoded 5' primer and a J-beta primer mix, a second PCR was run for roughly 6 to 12 cycles. Paired-end reads containing CDR3 totaled no fewer than 2.5 million for each sample. TCRdb re-called the 5' RACE reads with MiXCR, one entry per CDR3 protein. The sample lists some 880,000 distinct CDR3 sequences; about 34% were seen once. Of note for this clonotype: Its antigen is not identified.

It was 9.5 to 10 milliliters of peripheral blood that were drawn from each donor. Total RNA was extracted at no less than 6 micrograms per sample. The specimen was blood. The origin of this receptor is a man aged 18-30 years in good health. The rearrangement links TRBV4-2 to TRBJ1-1; D possibly corresponds to TRBD1 (5 bases). The CDR3: CASSHWGAEAFF. The CDR3 coding sequence is TGTGCCAGCAGCCACTGGGGGGCTGAAGCTTTCTTT.